These T cell receptor beta chains were read from a single sample in a study of blood T cell repertoires in COVID-19. Sequenced by immunoSEQ multiplex PCR; TCRdb stores in-frame clones only, minus some. The sample lists around 380,000 clones, over 75% occurring once. The sample comprised PBMCs or T cells enriched from blood (not recorded which). The receptors come from a man aged 25 to 40 who had recovered from COVID-19. CDR3s include the opening cysteine and the closing phenylalanine or tryptophan. A D gene is named only where the DNA matches it firmly.

j_call	d_call	v_call	cdr3_aa
TRBJ1-4	.	TRBV19	CASGRLQTNEKLFF
TRBJ1-3	.	TRBV4-2	CASSQELISGNTIYF
TRBJ2-7	.	TRBV5-1	CASGPGRVSLEQYF
TRBJ2-7	.	TRBV7-2	CASSRMGGSYEQYF
TRBJ1-5	TRBD1	TRBV30	CAWSGTGGQPQHF
TRBJ2-3	TRBD2	TRBV7-9	CASSRRVTSEGDTQYF
TRBJ1-1	TRBD1	TRBV6-4	CASSDAGGTEAFF
TRBJ2-1	TRBD2	TRBV4-1	CASRPLGAGGLDEQFF
TRBJ1-3	.	TRBV4-3	CASSQDTGNSGNTIYF
TRBJ1-1	.	TRBV5-1	CASSLEYSGSEAFF
TRBJ2-7	.	TRBV5-1	CASSWRGPGDEQYF
TRBJ1-2	TRBD1	TRBV5-1	CASISGTGDGYTF
TRBJ1-2	.	TRBV6-5	CASRPMGRGDYGYTF
TRBJ2-1	.	TRBV10-3	CAISESALDREQFF
TRBJ2-7	.	TRBV19	CASSIGGTYSYEQYF
TRBJ2-5	TRBD2	TRBV4-1	CASSPYGLVETQYF
TRBJ2-3	TRBD2	TRBV9	CASSVEVAGIPTDTQYF
TRBJ2-3	.	TRBV6-4	CASSLFGEVDTQYF
TRBJ1-1	.	TRBV30	CAWSWAANTEAFF
TRBJ1-2	.	TRBV29-1	CSVVARVDYGYTF
TRBJ2-7	TRBD2	TRBV6-5	CASSAMWGGLYEQYF
TRBJ1-1	.	TRBV6-1	CASSEERSLVAFF
TRBJ2-3	TRBD2	TRBV10-3	CAIRSGNTDTQYF
TRBJ2-3	.	TRBV5-1	CASMQTAGTQYF
TRBJ1-6	.	TRBV30	CAWSRGSGGAVNSPLHF
TRBJ2-2	.	TRBV5-4	CASERTNTGELFF
TRBJ1-1	.	TRBV7-9	CAGMDSTNTEAFF
TRBJ1-1	.	TRBV20-1	CGAPDAEAFF
TRBJ1-5	.	TRBV28	CASSSGTRISNQPQHF
TRBJ1-6	.	TRBV2	CASSASGQSNSPLHF
TRBJ1-3	TRBD1	TRBV27	CASRPGTGGSGNTIYF
TRBJ2-2	.	TRBV3-1/TRBV3-2	CASSQFSGGGTTGELFF
TRBJ1-4	TRBD1	TRBV4-1	CASQGRTGEGEKLFF
TRBJ1-1	.	TRBV2	CASSDLAGGRAFF
TRBJ1-2	TRBD1	TRBV13	CASSPTPRTGINYGYTF
TRBJ2-2	.	TRBV6-2/TRBV6-3	CASSPSTGTGELFF
TRBJ2-2	TRBD1	TRBV25-1	CASSLLSGTVNTGELFF
TRBJ2-7	.	TRBV18	CASSTRRGHDEQYF